Listed here are 25 T cell receptor beta chains from one sample, sequenced in a study of OX40 agonist ivuxolimab in advanced cancers. Library creation used the immunoSEQ multiplex PCR assay. In TCRdb, the immuneACCESS table is reduced to in-frame sequences with V and J assigned. These tables do not hold every clone; where another copy was compared, an unresolved V gene accounts for under half, and the others remain unexplained. For this sample the table gives roughly 18,000 clones, of which over 75% were detected only once. 55% to 65% of the sample is taken by the ten largest. The specimen was CD4+ or CD8+ T cells sorted from blood, collected in a trial of the OX40 agonist ivuxolimab. These receptors originate from an adult with an advanced solid tumor such as melanoma, head and neck, liver or kidney cancer.

J is TRBJ2-7 and V is TRBV30; 7 bases agree with TRBD1. The CDR3 is 14 amino acids. The germline gives CDR1 GTSNPN, CDR2 SVGIG (reference sequence). The V and J ends lost 2 bases and 5 bases, in that order; junction bases with no gene match: 9. The CDR3 DNA follows: TGTGCCTGGAGTAGGATGACAGGGATGGACGAGCAGTACTTC. Its translation: CAWSRMTGMDEQYF.

The chain recombines TRBV7-6 with TRBJ2-7; tentative D call: TRBD2 (6 bases). Germline-derived CDR1 and CDR2 are SGHVS and FNYEAQ. V was clipped by 0 bases and J by 4 bases, with 7 bases between them. The CDR3 consists of 13 residues. CDR3: CASSLAGGYEQYF. The CDR3 DNA reads as TGTGCCAGCAGCTTAGCGGGGGGATACGAGCAGTACTTC.

The chain carries TRBV28 and TRBJ2-1, with 12 positions matching TRBD2. The germline CDR1 and CDR2 sequences are MDHEN and SYDVKM. Trimming took 6 bases from V and 7 from J; bases not matched to a gene: 7. The CDR3 has 15 amino acids. The CDR3 DNA sequence: TGTGCCAGCAGCCGGACTAGCGGGGTGGGGAATGAGCAGTTCTTC. Amino acid sequence: CASSRTSGVGNEQFF.

This clone turned up a few times. The chain links TRBV4-1 to TRBJ1-1, with D possibly matching TRBD1 (6 bases). Germline V gene lookup returns CDR1 MGHRA and CDR2 YSYEKL. Trimming left V 3 bases short and J 13 bases short, with 18 bases between. The CDR3 is 13 residues long. Written as DNA, the CDR3 is TGCGCCAGCAGCCAGCAGGGGCGAAATGGAGTTTTCTTT. It codes for CASSQQGRNGVFF.

The V gene is TRBV30, the J gene TRBJ1-5; 7 bases match TRBD1. The CDR3 is 15 amino acids. Germline loops: CDR1 GTSNPN, CDR2 SVGIG (reference sequence). V trimming: 3 bases; J trimming: 6 bases; junction bases outside the gene matches: 11. CDR3 bases: TGTGCCTGGAGCGACGACAGGGATAGTATTCAGCCCCAGCATTTT. Translated, it gives CAWSDDRDSIQPQHF.

This clone was seen more than once but under ten times. The chain has TRBV5-4 and TRBJ1-2; perhaps TRBD1 as D (6 bases). The CDR3 covers 15 residues. CDR1 is SGHNT, CDR2 YYREEE, per germline (reference sequence). V lost 0 bases and J 4 bases, leaving 13 bases between the germline ends. The CDR3 region is CASSLGTAPFYGYTF. Here the CDR3 DNA reads TGTGCCAGCAGCTTGGGGACAGCCCCTTTCTATGGCTACACCTTC. Variable domain in full (rest from reference TRBV5-4 and TRBJ1-2): ETGVTQSPTHLIKTRGQQVTLRCSSQSGHNTVSWYQQALGQGPQFIFQYYREEENGRGNFPPRFSGLQFPNYSSELNVNALELDDSALYLCASSLGTAPFYGYTFGSGTRLTVV.

The chain is built from TRBV18 and TRBJ1-1; perhaps TRBD1 as D (6 bases). Between the trimmed V and J ends, which lost 3 bases and 4 bases, there was a span of 15 bases. CDR1 KGHSH and CDR2 LQKENI come from the germline V gene. The CDR3 is 15 residues long. The CDR3 reads CASSPGGGQGTEAFF. CDR3 sequence (DNA): TGTGCCAGCTCACCGGGTGGGGGGCAGGGCACTGAAGCTTTCTTT. Full variable domain (missing parts from reference TRBV18 and TRBJ1-1): NAGVMQNPRHLVRRRGQEARLRCSPMKGHSHVYWYRQLPEEGLKFMVYLQKENIIDESGMPKERFSAEFPKEGPSILRIQQVVRGDSAAYFCASSPGGGQGTEAFFGQGTRLTVV.

This chain links TRBV27 with TRBJ2-1; D might be TRBD2 (6 bases). The V end lost 6 bases, the J end lost 5 bases, and 17 bases lay between the germline ends. CDR1 is MNHEY, CDR2 SMNVEV, per germline (reference sequence). This CDR3 spans 15 amino acids. The DNA for the CDR3 is TGTGCCAGCAGCCCTCGGGGGAGCATAGACAATGAGCAGTTCTTC. Translating it yields CASSPRGSIDNEQFF.

This clone has only one observation. The chain uses TRBV30 and TRBJ2-7; 10 bases match TRBD2. The CDR3 extends over 15 amino acids. Germline CDR1 is GTSNPN and CDR2 is SVGIG (reference sequence). V dropped 0 bases and J dropped 4; count of bases not matched to a gene: 6. Here the CDR3 reads CAWSVPGLALYEQYF. Written as DNA, the CDR3 is TGTGCCTGGAGTGTACCGGGACTAGCGTTGTACGAGCAGTACTTC.

The V and J genes are TRBV19 and TRBJ2-5; TRBD2 matches 8 bases. There are 15 residues in the CDR3. Germline V lookup: CDR1 LNHDA, CDR2 SQIVND (reference sequence). Trimming cost V 10 bases and J 5 bases; bases outside gene matches: 15. CDR3 amino acids: CATQASGGVMETQYF. The DNA for the CDR3 is TGTGCCACTCAAGCGTCCGGGGGGGTGATGGAGACCCAGTACTTC.

The V gene is TRBV27, the J gene TRBJ1-2; 9 bases map to TRBD1. Trimming at V came to 0 bases and at J to 7 bases, leaving 3 bases not matched to a gene. Germline CDR1 and CDR2: MNHEY and SMNVEV (reference sequence). This CDR3 is built from 14 residues. CDR3 sequence (DNA): TGTGCCAGCAGTTTATCCGGGACAGGGTTTGGCTACACCTTC. Its translation: CASSLSGTGFGYTF.

The chain recombines TRBV27 with TRBJ2-3, with unresolved D. The CDR3 loop spans 14 amino acids. Germline values: CDR1 MNHEY, CDR2 SMNVEV (reference sequence). The germline V and J ends were trimmed by 2 bases and 4 bases, with 10 bases remaining between them. CDR3 in DNA: TGTGCCAGCAGTTTAGGCAGCAGGCCAGATACGCAGTATTTT. Amino acid sequence: CASSLGSRPDTQYF.

The rearrangement joins TRBV4-1 to TRBJ2-1, with D perhaps being TRBD1 or TRBD2 (5 bases each). Trimming pared 3 bases from V and 6 bases from J, leaving 9 bases between. The germline CDR1 and CDR2 sequences are MGHRA and YSYEKL. The CDR3 contains 13 residues. In nucleotides, the CDR3 is TGCGCCAGCAGCCAGGGACCTCTCAATGAGCAGTTCTTC. Protein: CASSQGPLNEQFF.

This clone showed up just a few times. The rearrangement uses TRBV29-1 and TRBJ2-1; 11 nucleotides align to TRBD2. Trimming cost V 1 base and J 9 bases; bases outside gene matches: 14. CDR1 and CDR2 from the germline V gene are SQVTM and ANQGSEA. This CDR3 comprises 17 residues. The CDR3 sequence: CSVEGSGKLAGEREQFF. CDR3 nucleotides: TGCAGCGTTGAAGGGTCGGGGAAACTAGCGGGAGAACGTGAGCAGTTCTTC.

The rearrangement joins TRBV10-3 to TRBJ2-1; TRBD2 is a possible D gene (7 bases). Germline CDR1 ENHRY, CDR2 SYGVKD. This CDR3 comprises 18 residues. Trimming pared 4 bases from V and 2 bases from J, leaving 21 bases between. The CDR3 bases are TGTGCCATCAGTGGGACGCCGGGGGGCCCCCTCGCCTACAATGAGCAGTTCTTC. Encoded protein: CAISGTPGGPLAYNEQFF.

V gene TRBV7-9 combines with J gene TRBJ1-6; maybe TRBD1 (6 bases). This CDR3 region has 18 residues. Germline CDR1 SEHNR, CDR2 FQNEAQ (reference sequence). The V end was cut by 7 bases, the J end by 0 bases, with 19 bases between. The CDR3 sequence is CASNTSTGQSSYNSPLHF. As DNA, the CDR3 is TGTGCCAGCAACACCTCGACAGGCCAGAGCTCCTATAATTCACCCCTCCACTTT.

The chain combines TRBV7-6 with TRBJ1-3; D is unclear. This CDR3 is built from 15 residues. Germline values: CDR1 SGHVS, CDR2 FNYEAQ. The ends were cut back, 5 bases at V and 4 bases at J, with 15 bases in the middle. CDR3 region: CASSDPSESGNTIYF. CDR3 nucleotide sequence: TGTGCCAGCAGCGACCCCTCGGAATCCGGAAACACCATATATTTT.

As to this clone: Other DNA sequences within the sample encode an identical CDR3. This chain uses TRBV27 with TRBJ2-7; TRBD2 is a possible D gene (6 bases). Germline values: CDR1 MNHEY, CDR2 SMNVEV (reference sequence). Trimming removed 2 bases at V and 3 bases at J, with 11 bases between. This CDR3 is built from 14 residues. The CDR3 DNA is TGTGCCAGCAGTTTACGGGGGACGGGCTACGAGCAGTACTTC. This translates into CASSLRGTGYEQYF.

This clone was observed a handful of times. The gene calls are TRBV6-1 and TRBJ1-4; D gene uncertain. The CDR3 is 14 residues long. V was pared by 3 bases and J by 6 bases, with 11 bases between. The germline CDR1 and CDR2 sequences are MNHNS and SASEGT. CDR3 residues: CASSDGNPYEKLFF. The CDR3 DNA is TGTGCCAGCAGTGACGGAAACCCCTATGAAAAACTGTTTTTT.

The chain carries TRBV6-5 and TRBJ2-3; no clear D. Deletions cut 7 bases from V and 3 bases from J, with 17 bases between. The CDR3 is 15 amino acids. From germline, CDR1 is MNHEY and CDR2 SVGAGI. In nucleotides, the CDR3 is TGTGCCAGCACTACTGGACCCCCGGTAACAGATACGCAGTATTTT. Protein sequence: CASTTGPPVTDTQYF.

The V call is TRBV6-6, the J call TRBJ2-3, with 9 bases matching TRBD2. Germline CDR1 and CDR2: MNHNY and SVGAGI (reference sequence). The CDR3 loop spans 15 amino acids. V was clipped by 6 bases and J by 1 base; unmatched bases: 5. The CDR3 spells CASSSVAGGTDTQYF. The CDR3 bases are TGTGCCAGCAGCTCGGTAGCGGGGGGCACAGATACGCAGTATTTT.

The chain carries TRBV10-3 and TRBJ2-1; 7 bases line up with TRBD1. CDR1 is ENHRY, CDR2 SYGVKD, per germline. Trimming at V came to 0 bases and at J to 2 bases, leaving 10 bases not matched to a gene. The CDR3 sequence is 18 residues long. The CDR3: CAISESTLTGYPYNEQFF. The DNA for the CDR3 is TGTGCCATCAGTGAGTCTACCCTGACAGGGTACCCCTACAATGAGCAGTTCTTC.

V gene TRBV7-3 combines with J gene TRBJ1-2; maybe TRBD1 (5 bases). The V gene's germline CDR1 is SGHTA and CDR2 FQGTGA. The length of the CDR3 is 13 residues. Trimming removed 3 bases from V and 7 bases from J, with 12 bases in between. CDR3 DNA: TGTGCCAGCAGCTTGGGGGGTGTCGGTGGCTACACCTTC. Translation: CASSLGGVGGYTF.

This clone is labeled as medium-sized (0.01 to 0.1%). This sequence joins TRBV9 and TRBJ2-1; possible D gene TRBD2, 6 bases. The germline CDR1 and CDR2 sequences are SGDLS and YYNGEE. There are 18 residues in the CDR3. Deletions cut 1 base from V and 6 bases from J, with 23 bases between. CDR3 sequence: CASSVWSALGGTGNEQFF. The CDR3 region has the DNA TGTGCCAGCAGCGTATGGTCAGCTTTGGGGGGTACGGGCAATGAGCAGTTCTTC.

The V gene is TRBV6-5, the J gene TRBJ2-7, with D possibly matching TRBD2 (6 bases). Germline V gene sequence: CDR1 MNHEY, CDR2 SVGAGI. This CDR3 contains 14 residues. V lost 2 bases and J lost 0, with 8 bases in between. CDR3 DNA: TGTGCCAGCAGTTACGCGGGGAGCTCCTACGAGCAGTACTTC. Translation gives CASSYAGSSYEQYF.